This T cell receptor (beta chain) was profiled in a study of beta chain features in type 1 diabetes (dated by TCRdb to the late 2010s). Context from the whole study: Mean age, gender distribution, total cell number and subset yield were not different between patients and healthy donors. A total of around 110,000,000 sorted cells were examined across all samples, and RNA yield correlated strongly with the number of cells per subset. In the study, TCRB repertoires of sorted circulating CD4+ T cell subsets from recently diagnosed type 1 diabetes patients were compared with those of matched healthy donors. Whereas all 30 or so donors provided naive and central memory subsets, regulatory and stem cell-like memory subsets were isolated from just 8 patients and roughly eight healthy donors.

To note about this clone: No cognate antigen has been identified for it. Base qualities are not at hand, and no much larger clone is one base apart.

Reading the germline V gene gives CDR1 SGHNT and CDR2 YENEEA. Measured from the cysteine to the phenylalanine, the CDR3 is 17 residues long. Here the CDR3 DNA is all that survives: 51 bases in frame from base 1. V is reduced by 0 bases and J by 0 bases, leaving a spacing of 12 bases between them. A single peripheral blood draw of around 100 mL on average was collected from each donor into heparinised tubes. Using a panel that included CD45RO, CCR7, CD25, CD127, CD95 and CD27, naive, central memory, regulatory and stem cell-like memory CD4+ T cells were sorted on a BD FACSAria II. Every sorted population had a purity above 95%. Right away, PBMCs were isolated by Lymphoprep density gradient centrifugation and were stained directly, with no culture step. To minimize batch effects, samples were stained and sorted in pairs, one healthy donor with one patient per experiment. The entire isolated RNA was reverse transcribed using the High Capacity cDNA Reverse Transcription Kit, and thus expressed TCRB transcripts were sequenced. Deep immunoSEQ sequencing was performed on naive, central memory and regulatory T cell samples, with an average of around 3.5 million total reads per sample. Sorted cells were lysed in RLT buffer, and RNA was extracted using DNase-treated RNeasy Micro or Mini kits according to cell number. To prevent cross-contamination, each cell subset was processed individually, whereas patient and healthy donor samples were processed jointly. TCRB sequences were amplified from cDNA with the immunoSEQ multiplex PCR, producing 87-bp fragments spanning the CDR3 region. Sequencing of the amplicons was done on the Illumina HiSeq platform. In the authors' own workflow: Synthetic template baselines were used to correct PCR bias computationally, reads within Hamming distance 2 were collapsed, and singletons that could not be merged were discarded. Reads were aligned against IMGT to assign V, D and J genes, CDR3 length and insertions or deletions at six rearrangement sites. Clonotype counts were normalized to sorted cell number within each subset before computing true diversity and Gini coefficients with the tcR R package. The overlap coefficient, calculated on TCRB nucleotide sequences, was used to quantify repertoire sharing. As a proxy for the pre-selection repertoire, out-of-frame TCRB sequences from naive cells were analyzed. Drawn from immuneACCESS, this table holds only the in-frame rearrangements with V and J called that TCRdb kept. Clones are partly lost; checked studies trace under half to an unresolved V gene and leave the rest unexplained. From that table come the V and J calls and clone size; the DNA was used to work out D and trimming. This sample gives 390,000 or so clones in total; around 14% of them show up just once. Roughly 0.033% of the sample is in the top ten clones.

Paper-wide results and their limitations: Naive, central memory and regulatory TCRB repertoires appeared to be more alike among patients than among healthy donors. In all four CD4+ subsets, TCRB CDR3 length was moderately but significantly shorter in type 1 diabetes patients. At VDJ recombination sites, type 1 diabetes patients had fewer insertions and more deleted nucleotides, which implies abnormalities in thymic rearrangement. Because small numbers of individuals were included in the HLA sub-analyses, any influence of HLA type on TCRB rearrangement was left unresolved. Shorter templates might have been favored by PCR, but patient and control samples were amplified and corrected together, so both groups would have been affected equally by any skew. Because cDNA was sequenced instead of genomic DNA, highly expressing activated cells could be over-represented, though the groups showed no difference in activation or CD3 levels.

Recombination linked TRBV11-3 to TRBJ2-4; TRBD1 is perhaps the D gene, given 5 matching bases. This clonotype originated in a young man in good health. The specimen was naive CD4+ T cells from blood. The sample's cell subset or site label, decoded: true naive CD4+ T cells. The CDR3 in this case is CASSLEGAGLAKNIQYF. The base sequence is TGTGCCAGCAGCTTAGAAGGCGCAGGGCTAGCCAAAAACATTCAGTACTTC.